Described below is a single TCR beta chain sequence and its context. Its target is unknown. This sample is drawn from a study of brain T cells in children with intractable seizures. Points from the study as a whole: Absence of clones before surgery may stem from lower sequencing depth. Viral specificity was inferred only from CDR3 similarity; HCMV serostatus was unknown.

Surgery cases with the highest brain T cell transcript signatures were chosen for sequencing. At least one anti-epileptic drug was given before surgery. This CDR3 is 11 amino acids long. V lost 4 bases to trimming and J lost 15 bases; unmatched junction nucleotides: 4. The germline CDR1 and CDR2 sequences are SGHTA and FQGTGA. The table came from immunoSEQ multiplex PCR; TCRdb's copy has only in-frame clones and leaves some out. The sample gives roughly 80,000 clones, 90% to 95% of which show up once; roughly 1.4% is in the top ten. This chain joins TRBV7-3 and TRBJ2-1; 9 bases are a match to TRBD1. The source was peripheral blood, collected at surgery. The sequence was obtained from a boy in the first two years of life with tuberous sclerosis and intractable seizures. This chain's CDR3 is CASSSGQGTFF. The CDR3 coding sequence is TGTGCCAGCAGCTCCGGACAGGGGACGTTCTTC.